The sequence of this T cell receptor beta chain was determined in a study of Graves' ophthalmopathy and Graves' hyperthyroidism. Study-level information: Peripheral blood was collected at initial diagnosis, before any treatment.

RNA transcripts provided the template for amplifying TCR beta CDR3 regions. A first-round RT-PCR used HTBI primers, followed by a second-round multiplex PCR. TCRdb re-called the multiplex PCR reads through MiXCR, storing one row per CDR3 protein. This sample has almost 750,000 distinct CDR3 sequences, with approximately 40% found just once. Trimming took 6 bases from V and 0 from J, leaving 14 bases between them. Germline values: CDR1 MNHNY, CDR2 SVGAGI (reference sequence). CDR3 length equals 15 residues. The authors isolated PBMCs from more than 9 ml of fresh peripheral blood. On this clonotype: Its antigen is not identified.

Study results and limitations: Among expanded thyroid clonotypes above 0.001 frequency, most also occurred in blood.

Sequenced material: peripheral blood. The rearrangement uses TRBV6-6 and TRBJ1-2; D ambiguous. This sequence was found in an adult man with Graves' ophthalmopathy. CDR3 sequence reads: CASSLGRGANYGYTF. In DNA, the CDR3 is TGTGCCAGCAGCTTAGGACGGGGAGCTAACTATGGCTACACCTTC.